This T cell receptor (beta chain) is from a study of persistence of HIV-infected CD4 T cells. The stimulus was an HIV-1 Gag 15-mer peptide pool, 0.85 to 1 ug/peptide/mL. Sorting of responding CD4+ T cells relied on upregulated CD40 ligand together with CD69. The immunoSEQ assay was version 4, run in survey mode. TCRdb keeps only in-frame clones here, not all; method: immunoSEQ multiplex PCR. The data show roughly 25,000 clones, with approximately 79% seen just once and approximately 1.7% held by the top ten. Comments on this clone: Antigen specificity is unknown.

The CDR3 is 14 amino acids. The junction had 3 bases not matched to a gene; V was cut back by 4 bases and J by 4 bases. CDR1 is SGHRS and CDR2 is YFSETQ in the germline V gene. The origin of this receptor is an adult man with HIV who was CMV-seropositive. The sequencing here drew on CD4+ T cells sorted from PBMCs after approximately 20-hour stimulation, taken from a patient who received antiretroviral therapy. The rearrangement links TRBV5-1 to TRBJ1-2, with 11 bases lining up with TRBD1. CDR3 bases: TGCGCCAGCAGCCGGACAGGGGGCGCCTATGGCTACACCTTC. Translated: CASSRTGGAYGYTF.